This T cell receptor beta chain was retrieved from a study of blood T cell repertoires in COVID-19. Study details: Sources were T cells, B-cell-depleted T cells, or PBMCs; the material itself was cDNA or gDNA.

CDR3 size: 15 residues. Germline loops: CDR1 LGHDT, CDR2 YNNKEL (reference sequence). The V segment lost 9 bases and the J segment 5 bases; nucleotides outside the gene matches: 12. This clone was detected ten times or more. Original methodology: How many nucleated cells were present was estimated from reference gene primer amplification. Assay used: immunoSEQ multiplex PCR; TCRdb lists only in-frame clones, some missing. That table gives V, J and clone size, and the DNA gave D and trimming. Here the sample spans a few hundred thousand clones, roughly 80% being singletons. Participants were aged about 18 to 100 years from about two dozen US areas. Clinical history reported by participants formed the basis on which cohorts were assigned.

The receptor was derived from a man in his fifties who had recovered from COVID-19. The rearrangement joins TRBV3-1 (or the pseudogene TRBV3-2) to TRBJ2-7; TRBD1 matches 11 bases. Sequenced sample: PBMCs or T cells enriched from blood (not recorded which). The CDR3 loop reads CASSTTGTGGNEQYF. Written as DNA, the CDR3 is TGTGCCAGTTCCACCACCGGGACAGGGGGAAACGAGCAGTACTTC.